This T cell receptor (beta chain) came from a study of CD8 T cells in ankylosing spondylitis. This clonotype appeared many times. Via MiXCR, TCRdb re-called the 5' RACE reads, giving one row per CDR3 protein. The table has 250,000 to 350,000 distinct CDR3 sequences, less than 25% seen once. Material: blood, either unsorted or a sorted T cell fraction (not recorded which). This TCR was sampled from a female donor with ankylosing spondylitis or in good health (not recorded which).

CDR3 in DNA: TGCAGCGCCCTGGAAGGGCCGAACGAGCAGTACTTC. This sequence encodes CSALEGPNEQYF. The gene calls are TRBV29-1 and TRBJ2-7; D remains unclear. This CDR3 has 12 amino acids. V was pared by 7 bases and J by 5 bases, with 15 bases between. In germline, CDR1 is SQVTM, CDR2 ANQGSEA.